The rows below give T cell receptor beta chains drawn from one sample of a study of radiotherapy plus CTLA-4 blockade in lung cancer. The repertoire was sequenced with immunoSEQ multiplex PCR; TCRdb's copy has only in-frame clones and lacks some. Here the sample spans tens of thousands of clones, roughly 76% being singletons. The sample consisted of peripheral blood, taken from a patient treated with radiotherapy plus ipilimumab. The receptors were gathered from a human donor with non-small cell lung cancer who had a complete response to radiotherapy plus ipilimumab. The CDR3 runs from the conserved cysteine through the conserved F or W. A D gene is named only where the DNA matches it firmly. Clone size is not always given. Where it is, it says once, few, many or a class for expanded clones.

CDR3aa | CDR3nt | d_gene | j_gene | abundance | v_gene
CASSHSTSGSYNEQFF | TGTGCCAGCAGCCATTCGACTAGCGGGAGCTACAATGAGCAGTTCTTC | TRBD2 | TRBJ2-1 | - | TRBV11-2
CASRAPTRNTEAFF | TGTGCCAGCAGGGCCCCCACACGAAACACTGAAGCTTTCTTT | - | TRBJ1-1 | - | TRBV2
CATSRQGAFTEAFF | TGTGCCACCAGCAGACAGGGTGCGTTCACTGAAGCTTTCTTT | - | TRBJ1-1 | - | TRBV15
CATNPAGNGPAYGYTF | TGTGCCACGAATCCCGCGGGGAACGGTCCAGCCTATGGCTACACCTTC | - | TRBJ1-2 | - | TRBV28
CAWSVSSAEAFF | TGTGCCTGGAGTGTATCGAGCGCTGAAGCTTTCTTT | - | TRBJ1-1 | - | TRBV30
CASSLDSWGYTF | TGTGCCAGCAGTTTGGACAGCTGGGGCTACACCTTC | - | TRBJ1-2 | once | TRBV6-4
CASSIPTIRTVGEAFF | TGTGCCAGTAGTATCCCAACCATCCGGACTGTCGGTGAAGCTTTCTTT | - | TRBJ1-1 | - | TRBV19
CSAVSLNTQYF | TGCAGTGCCGTTAGTTTAAATACGCAGTATTTT | - | TRBJ2-3 | - | TRBV20-1
CASSYWDRGRTEAFF | TGTGCCAGCAGTTATTGGGACAGGGGGAGAACTGAAGCTTTCTTT | TRBD1 | TRBJ1-1 | - | TRBV6-5
CASSTRGVGNQPQHF | TGTGCCAGCAGTACACGGGGGGTAGGGAATCAGCCCCAGCATTTT | - | TRBJ1-5 | - | TRBV28
CASSPLAGVGAYEQYF | TGTGCCAGCAGCCCCCTAGCGGGTGTGGGGGCCTACGAGCAGTACTTC | TRBD2 | TRBJ2-7 | - | TRBV7-8
CASALRPGGGFSTDTQYF | TGTGCCAGCGCCCTAAGACCGGGGGGGGGTTTTTCCACAGATACGCAGTATTTT | TRBD2 | TRBJ2-3 | - | TRBV11-2
CASRITGGAWNKQFF | TGTGCCAGCAGAATAACGGGGGGCGCGTGGAATAAGCAGTTCTTC | - | TRBJ2-1 | - | TRBV28
CASSLGTGGAIEKLFF | TGCGCCAGCAGCCTAGGGACAGGGGGCGCGATTGAAAAACTGTTTTTT | TRBD1 | TRBJ1-4 | - | TRBV5-1
CASSLSSSWTSGASYEQYF | TGTGCCAGCAGCTTATCTTCTAGCTGGACTAGCGGGGCCTCCTACGAGCAGTACTTC | TRBD2 | TRBJ2-7 | few | TRBV7-9
CASSHSRFSNTEAFF | TGTGCCAGCAGCCATAGCCGGTTCTCGAACACTGAAGCTTTCTTT | - | TRBJ1-1 | - | TRBV7-9
CASSLGDRSYNEQFF | TGTGCCAGCAGTCTAGGGGATCGCTCCTACAATGAGCAGTTCTTC | - | TRBJ2-1 | - | TRBV2
CASSFRTATDTGELFF | TGTGCCAGCAGCTTCCGGACAGCAACAGACACCGGGGAGCTGTTTTTT | - | TRBJ2-2 | - | TRBV7-8
CASSLGSDSPLHF | TGTGCCAGCAGCTTAGGGAGCGACTCACCCCTCCACTTT | - | TRBJ1-6 | - | TRBV7-6
CASSFSGTGVSHEQYF | TGTGCCAGCAGTTTCTCCGGGACAGGGGTGTCCCACGAGCAGTACTTC | TRBD1 | TRBJ2-7 | once | TRBV27
CASSFKETQYF | TGTGCCAGCAGCTTTAAAGAGACCCAGTACTTC | - | TRBJ2-5 | - | TRBV7-2
CASSSGQIAKNIQYF | TGTGCCAGCAGCTCGGGACAGATAGCCAAAAACATTCAGTACTTC | TRBD1 | TRBJ2-4 | once | TRBV7-2
CASSRGSEQYF | TGCGCCAGCAGCCGAGGTAGTGAGCAGTACTTC | - | TRBJ2-5 | - | TRBV4-1
CASSYGTSHSYEQYF | TGTGCCAGCAGTTATGGGACTAGCCACTCCTACGAGCAGTACTTC | TRBD2 | TRBJ2-7 | - | TRBV11-2
CASSETTNYGYTF | TGCGCCAGCAGTGAGACAACAAACTATGGCTACACCTTC | - | TRBJ1-2 | - | TRBV10-1
CASRKGTSGLTGELFF | TGTGCCAGCAGAAAAGGGACTAGCGGACTCACCGGGGAGCTGTTTTTT | TRBD2 | TRBJ2-2 | - | TRBV9
CASSTGQGYTGELFF | TGTGCCAGCAGCACGGGACAGGGTTACACCGGGGAGCTGTTTTTT | TRBD1 | TRBJ2-2 | - | TRBV5-8
CASSPVLAGSYEQYF | TGTGCCAGCTCACCTGTATTGGCGGGATCCTACGAGCAGTACTTC | - | TRBJ2-7 | - | TRBV18
CASSPRGLDEKLFF | TGCGCCAGCAGCCCCAGAGGGCTGGATGAAAAACTGTTTTTT | - | TRBJ1-4 | few | TRBV5-1
CASSATMGGRPPHNEQFF | TGTGCCAGCAGTGCAACGATGGGCGGGAGGCCCCCCCACAATGAGCAGTTCTTC | TRBD2 | TRBJ2-1 | - | TRBV2
CASSPMLQGKFLYGYTF | TGTGCCAGTAGTCCAATGCTTCAGGGTAAATTCTTGTATGGCTACACCTTC | - | TRBJ1-2 | - | TRBV19
CASSLRTGGRFSSYNEQFF | TGTGCCAGTAGTCTTAGGACAGGGGGCCGATTTAGCTCCTACAATGAGCAGTTCTTC | TRBD1 | TRBJ2-1 | - | TRBV19
CASSLSSGFYTGELFF | TGTGCCAGCAGCTTATCTAGCGGTTTTTACACCGGGGAGCTGTTTTTT | TRBD2 | TRBJ2-2 | - | TRBV7-9
CASRVAASYEQYF | TGTGCCAGCAGGGTAGCGGCCTCCTACGAGCAGTACTTC | - | TRBJ2-7 | - | TRBV6-1